The entry below describes one T cell receptor (beta chain). Method: immunoSEQ multiplex PCR; TCRdb's copy keeps in-frame clones and lacks some. Of some 380,000 clones in the sample, around 87% were seen once. These data come from a study of blood T cell repertoires in COVID-19. V lost 3 bases to trimming and J lost 8 bases, with 16 bases between them. CDR3 length: 15 amino acids. Germline-derived CDR1 and CDR2 are MGHDK and SYGVNS. This TCR derives from a man aged 25-45 years who had recovered from COVID-19. This chain joins TRBV25-1 and TRBJ1-4; a possible D gene is TRBD1 (5 bases). Sequencing was carried out using PBMCs or T cells enriched from blood (not recorded which). Written as DNA, the CDR3 is TGTGCCAGCAGTGATAGTCGAGGGACTTTCGAAAAACTGTTTTTT. Translated, it gives CASSDSRGTFEKLFF.